This entry lists 11 T cell receptor beta chains sequenced from one sample in a study of blood T cells in healthy people across ages. Sample-barcoded 5' priming and a J-beta primer mix drove a second PCR of roughly 6 to 12 cycles. Each CDR3 protein gets one entry after TCRdb re-called the 5' RACE reads with MiXCR. Found here are nearly 800,000 distinct CDR3 sequences, more than 55% of them singletons; the top ten hold around 25%. Sequenced sample: blood. These receptors all come from a man aged 40-55 years in good health.

This chain uses TRBV29-1 with TRBJ2-1, with D possibly matching TRBD1 (6 bases). The CDR3 has 15 residues. With 4 bases removed from V and 2 bases from J, the gap between germline ends came to 15 bases. Per the germline V gene, CDR1 is SQVTM and CDR2 is ANQGSEA. The CDR3 here is CSVGWAGAPYNEQFF. The CDR3 nucleotides are TGCAGCGTTGGGTGGGCAGGGGCACCCTACAATGAGCAGTTCTTC.

The table lists this clonotype with a few counts. J is TRBJ1-5 and V is TRBV20-1; no clear D. The CDR3 consists of 13 residues. Germline-derived CDR1 and CDR2 are DFQATT and SNEGSKA (reference sequence). The V gene lost 3 bases and the J gene lost 3 bases, with 9 bases spanning the gap. CDR3 residues: CSASAGYNQPQHF. CDR3 in DNA: TGCAGTGCTAGCGCGGGGTACAATCAGCCCCAGCATTTT.

This chain connects TRBV9 to TRBJ2-7; D may be TRBD2 (6 bases). Trimming removed 0 bases from V and 3 bases from J, with 13 bases in between. The CDR3 has 15 residues. Germline V CDR1 and CDR2: SGDLS, YYNGEE. The CDR3 nucleotides are TGTGCCAGCAGCGTAGCGGGCGGGAACGACTACGAGCAGTACTTC. Translated: CASSVAGGNDYEQYF.

The table lists this clonotype with a few counts. J is TRBJ2-1 and V is TRBV20-1; D remains ambiguous. V gave up 8 bases and J gave up 8 bases, with 4 bases separating them. The CDR3 is made up of 8 amino acids. CDR1 DFQATT and CDR2 SNEGSKA come from the germline V gene (reference sequence). CDR3 loop: CSRDEQFF. The DNA for the CDR3 is TGCAGTCGGGATGAGCAGTTCTTC.

The chain joins TRBV7-9 to TRBJ2-1; D ambiguous. This CDR3 is built from 14 residues. Trimming took 4 bases from V and 4 from J, leaving 11 bases between them. Germline-derived CDR1 and CDR2 are SEHNR and FQNEAQ (reference sequence). The CDR3 nucleotides read TGTGCCAGCAGCTCACTGAATGAGTACAATGAGCAGTTCTTC. Translated: CASSSLNEYNEQFF.

V is TRBV20-1 and J is TRBJ2-5; 10 bases line up with TRBD2. J was trimmed by 8 bases and V by 6 bases; bases with no gene match: 12. The V gene's germline CDR1 is DFQATT and CDR2 SNEGSKA (reference sequence). The CDR3 runs to 14 residues. CDR3 DNA: TGCAGTGCGCCACTAGCGGGAAGTCTGGGCACCCAGTACTTC. Encoded protein: CSAPLAGSLGTQYF.

The gene calls are TRBV4-1 and TRBJ2-1; maybe TRBD1 (6 bases). Looked up from germline, CDR1 is MGHRA and CDR2 is YSYEKL. CDR3 length equals 15 residues. Trimming left V 6 bases short and J 6 bases short, with 18 bases between. The CDR3 is CASRPGTGPTNEQFF. CDR3 DNA sequence: TGCGCCAGCAGACCCGGCACAGGGCCTACCAATGAGCAGTTCTTC.

The chain has TRBV12-3 or TRBV12-4 and TRBJ2-1, with 8 bases that match TRBD2. This CDR3 is built from 14 residues. The V and J ends lost 3 bases and 8 bases, in that order; junction bases with no gene match: 6. The CDR3 DNA follows: TGTGCCAGCAGTTTCAGCGGGAGTCTCTATGAGCAGTTCTTC. This encodes CASSFSGSLYEQFF.

This clonotype was found many times. The V call is TRBV20-1, the J call TRBJ2-5; D not resolved. The ends were cut back, 0 bases at V and 1 base at J, with 12 bases in the middle. The CDR3 totals 15 residues. From germline, CDR1 is DFQATT and CDR2 SNEGSKA (reference sequence). DNA of the CDR3: TGCAGTGCTAGAGATGGGCAGGAGATCCAAGAGACCCAGTACTTC. Its translation: CSARDGQEIQETQYF.

This chain connects TRBV5-1 to TRBJ1-2; TRBD1 matches at 7 bases. The CDR3 contains 16 residues. Germline CDR1 is SGHRS and CDR2 is YFSETQ. J gave up 4 bases and V 0 bases, and 9 bases lay outside the gene matches. CDR3 DNA: TGCGCCAGCAGCTTGGGGGACAGCCGAAACTTCTATGGCTACACCTTC. Its translation is CASSLGDSRNFYGYTF.

This chain uses TRBV12-3 or TRBV12-4 with TRBJ2-7; 14 bases map to TRBD2. The CDR3 totals 15 residues. V dropped 6 bases and J dropped 4; count of bases not matched to a gene: 5. CDR3 loop: CASSFGTSGGYEQYF. Here the CDR3 DNA reads TGTGCCAGCAGCTTCGGGACTAGCGGGGGATACGAGCAGTACTTC.